One and the same sample provided the 4 T cell receptor beta chains below, sequenced in a study of T cell responses to AZD1222 COVID-19 vaccine. TCRdb keeps only in-frame clones here, not all; method: immunoSEQ multiplex PCR. Of roughly 150,000 clones in the sample, 75% to 90% were seen once. The sequenced sample was peripheral blood, obtained on day 0 of AZD1222 vaccination. The source of these receptors is an adult in good health.

This chain joins TRBV5-1 and TRBJ2-1, with D perhaps TRBD2 (6 bases). The CDR3 is made up of 14 amino acids. V lost 6 bases to trimming and J lost 7 bases, with 17 bases between them. In germline, CDR1 is SGHRS, CDR2 YFSETQ. CDR3 bases: TGCGCCAGCAACCCCAACTGGGGGGAAAATGAGCAGTTCTTC. Protein: CASNPNWGENEQFF.

The chain recombines TRBV28 with TRBJ1-5; D is uncertain. The CDR3 sequence is 14 residues long. The V and J ends lost 5 bases and 6 bases respectively, with 14 bases between them. The V gene's germline CDR1 is MDHEN and CDR2 SYDVKM. The CDR3, as DNA: TGTGCCAGCAGTGGCGGAGGGTCCGGTCAGCCCCAGCATTTT. Amino acid sequence: CASSGGGSGQPQHF.

The chain is built from TRBV5-1 and TRBJ2-2; D remains unclear. Deletions cut 1 base from V and 3 bases from J, with 7 bases between. In germline, CDR1 is SGHRS, CDR2 YFSETQ. The CDR3 has 14 residues. CDR3 sequence reads: CASSLIQDTGELFF. DNA of the CDR3: TGCGCCAGCAGCTTGATCCAGGACACCGGGGAGCTGTTTTTT.

The chain recombines TRBV3-1 (or the pseudogene TRBV3-2) with TRBJ2-1; 9 bases match TRBD2. Germline CDR1 reads LGHDT; CDR2 reads YNNKEL (reference sequence). The CDR3 contains 15 residues. The V and J ends lost 4 bases and 6 bases, in that order; junction bases with no gene match: 7. The CDR3 nucleotides are TGTGCCAGCAGCCCTCCGGGACTAGCCCGCAATGAGCAGTTCTTC. This codes for CASSPPGLARNEQFF.